This TCR beta chain derives from a study of T-cell reconstitution after alpha-beta-depleted transplantation in children. As for this clonotype: The target antigen is unknown.

General study findings and limits: Surviving recipient T cells and thymic progenitors produced the high day-60 TCRbeta diversity seen in some patients. In patients about two months after transplant, alpha-beta T cells reportedly arose from several hundred expanded graft clones. T-cell counts and diversity at one year post-transplant came mainly from newly produced T cells.

Unique molecular identifiers were incorporated when the TCRbeta library was constructed. Via MiXCR, TCRdb re-called the PCR reads, giving one row per CDR3 protein. This sample carries just over 950,000 distinct CDR3 sequences, about 30% of them seen once, and the ten largest clones take around 30%. Germline lookup yields CDR1 DFQATT and CDR2 SNEGSKA (reference sequence). The CDR3 extends over 15 amino acids. V was clipped by 6 bases and J by 4 bases; unmatched bases: 9. The V call is TRBV20-1, the J call TRBJ2-1, with 10 bases aligning to TRBD1. This TCR came from a boy younger than two who had a stem cell transplant for SCID, so the T cells may come from the graft donor. Here the sequenced sample was PBMCs, mostly from graft donor cells, taken 360 days after TCRalphabeta/CD19-depleted stem cell transplant. The DNA of the CDR3 is TGCAGTGCGAACACCGGGACAGGGGATTACAATGAGCAGTTCTTC. Amino acids: CSANTGTGDYNEQFF.